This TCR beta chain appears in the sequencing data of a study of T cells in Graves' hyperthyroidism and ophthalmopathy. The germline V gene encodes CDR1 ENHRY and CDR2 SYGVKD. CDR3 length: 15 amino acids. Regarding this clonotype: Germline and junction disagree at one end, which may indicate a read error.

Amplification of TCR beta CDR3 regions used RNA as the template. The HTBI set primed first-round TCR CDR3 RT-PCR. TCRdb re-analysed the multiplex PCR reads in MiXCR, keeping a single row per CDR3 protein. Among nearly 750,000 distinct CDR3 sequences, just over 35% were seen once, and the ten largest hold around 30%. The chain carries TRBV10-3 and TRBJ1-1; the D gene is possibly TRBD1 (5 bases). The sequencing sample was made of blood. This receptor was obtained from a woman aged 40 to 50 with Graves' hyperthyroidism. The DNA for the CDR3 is TGTGCCAGCAGTTACCTGCGACAGACGAACACTGAAGCTTTCTTT. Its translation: CASSYLRQTNTEAFF.